These 15 T cell receptor beta chains share one sample of origin, sequenced in a study of cytomegalovirus exposure and HLA in healthy donors. 60 Vbeta and 13 Jbeta primers were used in PCR. Sequencing was performed with immunoSEQ multiplex PCR; in TCRdb, only in-frame clones are kept and a portion is missing. Among around 190,000 clones, around 77% were seen once, and the ten largest hold approximately 2.5%. Sequencing was performed on PBMCs. The receptors were sampled from a man in his 60s in good health and CMV-seronegative.

The CDR3 sequence: CASSLGPGLAGAGQFF. In DNA form, the CDR3 reads TGTGCCAGCAGCTTAGGCCCGGGACTAGCGGGAGCGGGGCAGTTCTTC. The rearrangement joins TRBV7-2 to TRBJ2-1, with TRBD2 matching 14 bases. With 1 base clipped from V and 12 bases from J, the junction kept 8 bases outside the gene matches. CDR1 is SGHTA, CDR2 FQGNSA, per germline. The CDR3 has 16 amino acids. Full variable domain (remainder filled in from reference TRBV7-2 and TRBJ2-1): GAGVSQSPSNKVTEKGKDVELRCDPISGHTALYWYRQSLGQGLEFLIYFQGNSAPDKSGLPSDRFSAERTGGSVSTLTIQRTQQEDSAVYLCASSLGPGLAGAGQFFGPGTRLTVL.

The chain joins TRBV5-4 to TRBJ2-1; 13 positions match TRBD2. Trimming at V came to 4 bases and at J to 14 bases, leaving 12 bases not matched to a gene. This CDR3 is built from 15 residues. Per the germline V gene, CDR1 is SGHNT and CDR2 is YYREEE (reference sequence). CDR3 nucleotide sequence: TGTGCCAGCAGCACAGACCCGGGACTAGCGGGGAGGGAGTTCTTC. This sequence encodes CASSTDPGLAGREFF.

J is TRBJ2-5 and V is TRBV29-1, with a possible D match to TRBD2 (6 bases). V was shortened by 5 bases and J by 11 bases, with 12 bases between the two germline ends. The CDR3 totals 10 residues. The V gene's germline CDR1 is SQVTM and CDR2 ANQGSEA. CDR3 region: CSVSAGGQYF. The CDR3 bases are TGCAGCGTTTCAGCGGGCGGGCAGTACTTC.

This clone appeared a single time. The chain uses TRBV29-1 and TRBJ2-5; TRBD1 aligns across 11 bases. Unmatched junction bases numbered 11, after V lost 2 bases and J lost 0 bases. This CDR3 comprises 18 residues. From germline, CDR1 is SQVTM and CDR2 ANQGSEA. CDR3 loop: CSVEPRDRGFWDQETQYF. The CDR3 nucleotides are TGCAGCGTTGAACCCCGGGACAGGGGGTTTTGGGACCAAGAGACCCAGTACTTC.

J is TRBJ1-3 and V is TRBV29-1; 9 positions agree with TRBD1. The germline gives CDR1 SQVTM, CDR2 ANQGSEA. V lost 6 bases to trimming and J lost 8 bases; unmatched junction nucleotides: 23. This CDR3 comprises 18 residues. This chain's CDR3 is CSVPSQGALSVGGDTIYF. CDR3 nucleotide sequence: TGCAGCGTCCCCTCACAGGGGGCGCTTAGTGTCGGGGGTGACACCATATATTTT.

The V gene is TRBV4-2, the J gene TRBJ1-6; perhaps TRBD1 as D (6 bases). With 0 bases removed from V and 0 bases from J, the gap between germline ends came to 12 bases. Germline CDR1 is LGHNA and CDR2 is YNFKEQ. The CDR3 has 18 amino acids. The CDR3 region is CASSQDPTGSSYNSPLHF. DNA for the CDR3: TGTGCCAGCAGCCAAGACCCGACAGGAAGCTCCTATAATTCACCCCTCCACTTT.

The chain has TRBV27 and TRBJ2-2; tentative D call: TRBD1 (6 bases). The CDR3 has 15 residues. The V end lost 7 bases, the J end lost 7 bases, and 19 bases lay between the germline ends. Germline V CDR1 and CDR2: MNHEY, SMNVEV (reference sequence). CDR3 sequence: CASNDKGGEGGELFF. CDR3 sequence (DNA): TGTGCCAGCAACGACAAAGGGGGAGAAGGCGGGGAGCTGTTTTTT.

The chain recombines TRBV27 with TRBJ1-2, with TRBD1 matching 10 bases. CDR3 length: 16 residues. V was clipped by 5 bases and J by 0 bases; unmatched bases: 6. In germline, CDR1 is MNHEY, CDR2 SMNVEV (reference sequence). The DNA for the CDR3 is TGTGCCAGCAGTCCAAGGACAGGGGGGGCTAACTATGGCTACACCTTC. Protein product: CASSPRTGGANYGYTF.

This clone has just a few counts. The CDR3 protein is CASSPDSSYEQYF. CDR3 bases: TGTGCCAGCAGCCCCGACAGTTCCTACGAGCAGTACTTC. The rearrangement links TRBV7-2 to TRBJ2-7; TRBD1 is a possible D gene (5 bases). The CDR3 runs to 13 residues. Germline lookup yields CDR1 SGHTA and CDR2 FQGNSA. The V gene lost 5 bases and the J gene lost 1 base, with 9 bases spanning the gap.

The rearrangement joins TRBV19 to TRBJ1-1, with D possibly being TRBD1 (5 bases). The CDR3 runs to 12 residues. V lost 8 bases to trimming and J lost 9 bases, with 16 bases between them. Germline V lookup: CDR1 LNHDA, CDR2 SQIVND (reference sequence). The CDR3 bases are TGTGCCAGTCAAGCGGGGCTCGGGAAAGCTTTCTTT. It encodes CASQAGLGKAFF.

This chain connects TRBV28 to TRBJ1-2; D is unclear. Trimming cost V 6 bases and J 0 bases, with 17 bases left between them. The length of the CDR3 is 16 residues. Germline-derived CDR1 and CDR2 are MDHEN and SYDVKM. CDR3 coding DNA: TGTGCCAGCAGATACCCGGGGTACGCTACTAACTATGGCTACACCTTC. Amino acids: CASRYPGYATNYGYTF.

J is TRBJ2-7 and V is TRBV5-6, with D possibly TRBD2 on 5 matching bases. CDR3 size: 15 residues. The germline V and J ends were trimmed by 0 bases and 2 bases, with 12 bases remaining between them. From germline, CDR1 is SGHDT and CDR2 YYEEEE. The CDR3 protein is CASSLGGSRAYEQYF. The CDR3 DNA is TGTGCCAGCAGCTTGGGTGGGAGCCGGGCCTACGAGCAGTACTTC.

A few counts support this clone. The J gene is TRBJ1-2, the V gene TRBV6-4; 8 bases map to TRBD1. Trimming removed 3 bases from V and 2 bases from J; junction bases left unmatched: 8. The germline CDR1 and CDR2 sequences are MRHNA and SNTAGT. There are 16 residues in the CDR3. The CDR3 loop reads CASSEVTGDSNYGYTF. The DNA of the CDR3 is TGTGCCAGCAGTGAGGTGACAGGGGATTCCAACTATGGCTACACCTTC.

The V call is TRBV23-1, the J call TRBJ2-7, with TRBD1 as a possible D gene (5 bases). TRBV23-1 is classed as an ORF, of uncertain function. This CDR3 comprises 13 residues. With 3 bases removed from V and 7 bases from J, the gap between germline ends came to 13 bases. The DNA of the CDR3 is TGCGCCAGCAGTCACCATGGCAGGGCTGAGCAGTACTTC. Its protein product is CASSHHGRAEQYF.

The rearrangement links TRBV10-3 to TRBJ2-1, with 13 positions matching TRBD2. This CDR3 comprises 17 residues. Trimming took 2 bases from V and 5 from J; bases not matched to a gene: 6. Germline lookup yields CDR1 ENHRY and CDR2 SYGVKD. DNA for the CDR3: TGTGCCATCAGTGAGCGACTAGCGGGGGGCGGGGACAATGAGCAGTTCTTC. This codes for CAISERLAGGGDNEQFF.